One and the same sample provided the 17 T cell receptor beta chains below, sequenced in a study of radiotherapy plus CTLA-4 blockade in lung cancer. Method: immunoSEQ multiplex PCR; TCRdb's copy keeps in-frame clones and lacks some. The sample contains about 31,000 clones, around four fifths of which appear only once. Sequences were derived from peripheral blood, sampled from a patient treated with radiotherapy plus ipilimumab. The receptors stem from a human donor with non-small cell lung cancer who had stable disease on radiotherapy plus ipilimumab.

The J gene is TRBJ1-1, the V gene TRBV27; D call uncertain. CDR3 length: 13 amino acids. Germline CDR1 reads MNHEY; CDR2 reads SMNVEV (reference sequence). The V end was cut by 3 bases, the J end by 6 bases, with 11 bases between. The CDR3 DNA reads TGTGCCAGCAGTTTTAGTGGTTGGGCTGAAGCTTTCTTT. Translated: CASSFSGWAEAFF.

V is TRBV7-9 and J is TRBJ2-7; 8 nucleotides agree with TRBD1. There are 12 residues in the CDR3. Germline lookup yields CDR1 SEHNR and CDR2 FQNEAQ (reference sequence). The V segment lost 4 bases and the J segment 5 bases; nucleotides outside the gene matches: 1. The CDR3 is CASSSTGDEQYV. CDR3 sequence (DNA): TGTGCCAGCAGCTCGACAGGGGACGAGCAGTACGTC.

This clone has a single count. The rearrangement uses TRBV5-1 and TRBJ2-5; D is ambiguous. Trimming took off 5 bases at V and 5 bases at J, with 16 bases between the two ends. The CDR3 has 14 amino acids. Germline V gene data show CDR1 as SGHRS and CDR2 as YFSETQ. The CDR3 DNA reads as TGCGCCAGCAGACGAGGAAGGGCTAAGGAGACCCAGTACTTC. It translates to CASRRGRAKETQYF.

This chain connects TRBV19 to TRBJ2-2; the D gene is possibly TRBD1 (5 bases). Trimming removed 3 bases from V and 1 base from J, with 9 bases in between. The CDR3 covers 15 residues. Germline CDR1 is LNHDA and CDR2 is SQIVND (reference sequence). The CDR3 bases are TGTGCCAGTAGTATTAATGGACAGAACACCGGGGAGCTGTTTTTT. Amino acids: CASSINGQNTGELFF.

This clone was counted a few times. The chain couples TRBV28 to TRBJ2-7; 10 positions match TRBD1. CDR1 and CDR2 (germline): MDHEN, SYDVKM. J was trimmed by 2 bases and V by 6 bases; bases with no gene match: 10. This CDR3 has 16 amino acids. This CDR3 reads CASSSPSGTGAYEQYV. The CDR3 DNA sequence: TGTGCCAGCAGCTCCCCTTCCGGGACAGGGGCCTACGAGCAGTACGTC.

The chain recombines TRBV15 with TRBJ2-7; D may correspond to TRBD1 or TRBD2 (7 bases each). Germline V lookup: CDR1 LNHNV, CDR2 YYDKDF (reference sequence). V lost 5 bases and J 4 bases, leaving 18 bases between the germline ends. CDR3 length equals 15 residues. The CDR3 here is CATSPRGDSRYEQYV. The CDR3, as DNA: TGTGCCACCAGCCCTCGGGGGGACAGTCGTTACGAGCAGTACGTC.

The chain carries TRBV5-1 and TRBJ1-2, with TRBD1 as a possible D gene (5 bases). Between the trimmed V and J ends, which lost 0 bases and 5 bases, there was a span of 5 bases. This CDR3 has 12 amino acids. Germline V lookup: CDR1 SGHRS, CDR2 YFSETQ. CDR3 nucleotide sequence: TGCGCCAGCAGCTTGGCAGGGTATGGCTACACCTTC. Amino acids: CASSLAGYGYTF. The variable domain in full, completed from reference TRBV5-1 and TRBJ1-2, reads KAGVTQTPRYLIKTRGQQVTLSCSPISGHRSVSWYQQTPGQGLQFLFEYFSETQRNKGNFPGRFSGRQFSNSRSEMNVSTLELGDSALYLCASSLAGYGYTFGSGTRLTVV.

The genes are TRBV6-5 and TRBJ1-5, with 9 positions matching TRBD1. The CDR3 contains 15 residues. Germline V gene lookup returns CDR1 MNHEY and CDR2 SVGAGI. The V gene end was trimmed by 6 bases and the J gene end by 4 bases; junction bases not matched to a gene: 7. Here the CDR3 reads CASSTQGAPNQPQHF. The CDR3 DNA sequence: TGTGCCAGCAGCACACAGGGGGCCCCTAATCAGCCCCAGCATTTT.

This chain links TRBV27 with TRBJ2-5, with TRBD2 matching 10 bases. Germline V gene data show CDR1 as MNHEY and CDR2 as SMNVEV (reference sequence). V lost 3 bases, J lost 5 bases, and 6 bases stayed unmatched. CDR3 length equals 15 residues. The DNA of the CDR3 is TGTGCCAGCAGTTTCCTAGCGGGGGATTGGGAGACCCAGTACTTC. Encoded protein: CASSFLAGDWETQYF.

The gene calls are TRBV27 and TRBJ1-1, with D maybe TRBD1 (6 bases). CDR1 and CDR2 from the germline V gene are MNHEY and SMNVEV (reference sequence). The CDR3 runs 12 residues. Trimming pared 3 bases from V and 6 bases from J, leaving 8 bases between. The CDR3 reads CASSFRGAEAFF. CDR3 bases: TGTGCCAGCAGTTTCAGGGGAGCTGAAGCTTTCTTT.

The chain has TRBV10-1 and TRBJ1-1, with D maybe TRBD1 (6 bases). V lost 0 bases and J lost 1, with 6 bases in between. The CDR3 spans 14 residues. Looked up from germline, CDR1 is WNHNN and CDR2 is SYGVQD (reference sequence). The CDR3 region is CASSESGANTEAFF. DNA of the CDR3: TGCGCCAGCAGTGAGTCGGGGGCGAACACTGAAGCTTTCTTT.

The chain has TRBV18 and TRBJ1-2; the match to TRBD1 covers 8 bases. The CDR3 is made up of 16 amino acids. In germline, CDR1 is KGHSH, CDR2 LQKENI. Trimming removed 4 bases from V and 0 bases from J; junction bases left unmatched: 7. The CDR3 protein is CASSLGQGRPNYGYTF. CDR3 nucleotide sequence: TGTGCCAGCTCACTCGGACAGGGCCGCCCTAACTATGGCTACACCTTC.

The J gene is TRBJ1-2, the V gene TRBV7-2; D call uncertain. The V gene's germline CDR1 is SGHTA and CDR2 FQGNSA. The CDR3 is made up of 15 amino acids. The V end was cut by 5 bases, the J end by 4 bases, with 17 bases between. The CDR3 region has the DNA TGTGCCAGCAGCACATCGACCGTCATCTCCTATGGCTACACCTTC. It is translated as CASSTSTVISYGYTF. Looking up the rest from reference TRBV7-2 and TRBJ1-2 gives the full variable domain: GAGVSQSPSNKVTEKGKDVELRCDPISGHTALYWYRQSLGQGLEFLIYFQGNSAPDKSGLPSDRFSAERTGGSVSTLTIQRTQQEDSAVYLCASSTSTVISYGYTFGSGTRLTVV.

The gene calls are TRBV11-2 and TRBJ1-1; D is uncertain. CDR3 length: 13 residues. The germline V gene has CDR1 SGHAT and CDR2 FQNNGV. Deletions cut 8 bases from V and 1 base from J, with 11 bases between. The CDR3 protein is CASGGQGNTEAFF. The CDR3 DNA follows: TGTGCCAGCGGAGGGCAAGGGAACACTGAAGCTTTCTTT.

The chain couples TRBV19 to TRBJ1-1, with D tentatively TRBD1 (5 bases). The CDR3 runs 15 residues. Germline assignment: CDR1 LNHDA and CDR2 SQIVND (reference sequence). The V gene lost 7 bases and the J gene lost 4 bases, with 19 bases spanning the gap. As DNA, the CDR3 is TGTGCCAGTACGGGGGGAGCAGTGGGGACCACTGAAGCTTTCTTT. Amino acids: CASTGGAVGTTEAFF.

The genes are TRBV5-1 and TRBJ2-2; 8 positions match TRBD2. J lost 7 bases, V lost 0 bases, and 8 bases had no gene match. The CDR3 totals 16 residues. Per the germline V gene, CDR1 is SGHRS and CDR2 is YFSETQ. The DNA for the CDR3 is TGCGCCAGCAGCTTGGAGGCGGGGGGTAGCCGCGGGGAGCTGTTTTTT. Residues: CASSLEAGGSRGELFF. Full variable domain (outside the CDR3, taken from reference TRBV5-1 and TRBJ2-2): KAGVTQTPRYLIKTRGQQVTLSCSPISGHRSVSWYQQTPGQGLQFLFEYFSETQRNKGNFPGRFSGRQFSNSRSEMNVSTLELGDSALYLCASSLEAGGSRGELFFGEGSRLTVL.

Only one count was recorded for this clone. The chain joins TRBV7-9 to TRBJ1-1, with TRBD1 as a possible D gene (5 bases). This CDR3 has 16 amino acids. Trimming removed 1 base at V and 0 bases at J, with 12 bases between. The germline gives CDR1 SEHNR, CDR2 FQNEAQ (reference sequence). CDR3 loop: CASSLDGGVMNTEAFF. The CDR3 nucleotides are TGTGCCAGCAGCTTAGACGGGGGAGTTATGAACACTGAAGCTTTCTTT.